The 24 T cell receptor beta chains given below trace back to one sample, sequenced in a study of CD8+ T cells in alopecia areata. Extracted RNA was reverse transcribed, and the resulting cDNA served as sequencing template. Profiled with immunoSEQ multiplex PCR; TCRdb holds only in-frame clones, not every one. The data show approximately 98,000 clones, over 55% seen once. Source material: NKG2D-low CD8+ T cells sorted from blood. These receptors were obtained from a human donor with alopecia areata.

This clone occurred a few times. The chain links TRBV5-1 to TRBJ2-7, with D possibly TRBD2 on 6 matching bases. V was clipped by 5 bases and J by 2 bases, with 17 bases between them. CDR3 length: 15 amino acids. The germline V gene encodes CDR1 SGHRS and CDR2 YFSETQ. The CDR3: CASRETGTSTYEQYF. CDR3 DNA sequence: TGCGCCAGCAGAGAAACCGGGACTTCCACCTACGAGCAGTACTTC.

This clone was counted between two and nine times. This chain joins TRBV7-9 and TRBJ1-4, with D hard to call. The germline CDR1 and CDR2 sequences are SEHNR and FQNEAQ (reference sequence). The CDR3 has 12 residues. V was shortened by 1 base and J by 7 bases, with 4 bases between the two germline ends. The CDR3 sequence is CASSLDLEKLFF. The CDR3 nucleotides read TGTGCCAGCAGCTTAGATCTTGAAAAACTGTTTTTT. The entire variable domain, with the rest obtained from reference TRBV7-9 and TRBJ1-4, is as follows: DTGVSQNPRHKITKRGQNVTFRCDPISEHNRLYWYRQTLGQGPEFLTYFQNEAQLEKSRLLSDRFSAERPKGSFSTLEIQRTEQGDSAMYLCASSLDLEKLFFGSGTQLSVL.

This clone was detected a few times. The J gene is TRBJ2-4, the V gene TRBV9, with a tentative D call TRBD2 (5 bases). Deletions cut 3 bases from V and 1 base from J, with 14 bases between. This CDR3 contains 16 residues. Germline V gene data show CDR1 as SGDLS and CDR2 as YYNGEE. The CDR3 is CASSAVATGAKNIQYF. The CDR3 nucleotides are TGTGCCAGCAGCGCGGTAGCCACGGGGGCCAAAAACATTCAGTACTTC.

A few counts support this clone. The chain is built from TRBV7-2 and TRBJ2-1; 8 bases are a match to TRBD2. V lost 4 bases to trimming and J lost 5 bases; unmatched junction nucleotides: 4. Germline V gene sequence: CDR1 SGHTA, CDR2 FQGNSA. CDR3 length: 14 amino acids. The CDR3 DNA reads as TGTGCCAGCAGCTCCGCGGGAGGCAACAATGAGCAGTTCTTC. It encodes CASSSAGGNNEQFF.

This clone is a singleton in its sample. The chain recombines TRBV5-1 with TRBJ2-7; D is possibly TRBD1 or TRBD2 (6 bases each). This CDR3 region has 16 residues. From germline, CDR1 is SGHRS and CDR2 YFSETQ. The V and J ends lost 0 bases and 0 bases respectively, with 13 bases between them. The CDR3 spells CASSLGRGMSSYEQYF. The DNA of the CDR3 is TGCGCCAGCAGCTTGGGGAGGGGGATGAGCTCCTACGAGCAGTACTTC.

This clone was seen more than once but under ten times. The V gene is TRBV25-1, the J gene TRBJ2-1; D is perhaps TRBD1 or TRBD2 (5 bases each). From germline, CDR1 is MGHDK and CDR2 SYGVNS. Trimming removed 3 bases from V and 10 bases from J, with 13 bases in between. The CDR3 spans 13 residues. CDR3 loop: CASSDGGLGEQFF. The CDR3 coding sequence is TGTGCCAGCAGTGATGGGGGTTTGGGGGAGCAGTTCTTC.

The CDR3 DNA follows: TGCGCCAGCAGCCAGGCCGTCCGGGAGGAGACCGGGGAGCTGTTTTTT. Protein: CASSQAVREETGELFF. The chain uses TRBV4-1 and TRBJ2-2, with TRBD2 matching 7 bases. V shed 3 bases, J shed 5 bases, and the junction held 9 bases outside the gene matches. The germline V gene has CDR1 MGHRA and CDR2 YSYEKL. The CDR3 runs 16 residues.

The sample holds a few counts of this clone. The rearrangement links TRBV19 to TRBJ2-2; the D gene could be TRBD1 or TRBD2 (6 bases each). CDR1 and CDR2 (germline): LNHDA, SQIVND (reference sequence). The ends were cut back, 6 bases at V and 1 base at J, with 15 bases in the middle. The CDR3 totals 16 residues. The CDR3 is CASSPGAGWNTGELFF. DNA for the CDR3: TGTGCCAGTAGCCCGGGGGCAGGATGGAACACCGGGGAGCTGTTTTTT.

Only a few counts were recorded for this clone. The J gene is TRBJ1-5, the V gene TRBV28; a weak D match, TRBD1 (6 bases). Trimming cost V 6 bases and J 5 bases, with 14 bases left between them. CDR3 length: 14 residues. The V gene's germline CDR1 is MDHEN and CDR2 SYDVKM. The CDR3 sequence: CASSYNREHQPQHF. The CDR3 coding sequence is TGTGCCAGCAGCTACAACAGGGAGCATCAGCCCCAGCATTTT.

This clone is a singleton in its sample. The chain recombines TRBV7-8 with TRBJ2-1; 8 bases agree with TRBD1. V was clipped by 7 bases and J by 3 bases; unmatched bases: 5. The CDR3 is made up of 14 amino acids. Germline loops: CDR1 SGHVS, CDR2 FQNEAQ. The CDR3 here is CASNPGTGYNEQFF. The DNA for the CDR3 is TGTGCCAGCAACCCCGGGACAGGCTACAATGAGCAGTTCTTC.

J is TRBJ2-5 and V is TRBV4-1; 8 bases map to TRBD2. The assigned J gene may be wrong: the sequence end matches TRBJ2-7 better. The CDR3 covers 15 residues. Germline CDR1 reads MGHRA; CDR2 reads YSYEKL. The CDR3 is CASSPAGGGTYEQYF. The DNA for the CDR3 is TGCGCCAGCAGCCCGGCGGGAGGAGGAACCTACGAGCAGTACTTC.

A single count supports this clone. This chain connects TRBV28 to TRBJ2-2; D remains unclear. Trimming pared 3 bases from V and 1 base from J, leaving 3 bases between. Germline V lookup: CDR1 MDHEN, CDR2 SYDVKM. The CDR3 covers 13 residues. The CDR3 DNA reads TGTGCCAGCAGTTTCCGGAACACCGGGGAGCTGTTTTTT. Its protein is CASSFRNTGELFF. Complete variable domain (other parts from reference TRBV28 and TRBJ2-2): DVKVTQSSRYLVKRTGEKVFLECVQDMDHENMFWYRQDPGLGLRLIYFSYDVKMKEKGDIPEGYSVSREKKERFSLILESASTNQTSMYLCASSFRNTGELFFGEGSRLTVL.

Notes on this clone: An end of the junction does not agree with germline; a read error may underlie this. The chain employs TRBV4-1 and TRBJ2-3, with D possibly matching TRBD1 (5 bases). CDR3 size: 15 residues. Germline CDR1 is MGHRA and CDR2 is YSYEKL. The CDR3 DNA follows: TGTGCCAGCAGCCAATGGACAACCGACACAGATACGCAGTATTTT. As protein: CASSQWTTDTDTQYF.

V and J are TRBV5-6 and TRBJ1-5, with TRBD1 as a possible D gene (5 bases). With 1 base removed from V and 2 bases from J, the gap between germline ends came to 10 bases. The V gene's germline CDR1 is SGHDT and CDR2 YYEEEE. The CDR3 extends over 15 amino acids. CDR3 loop: CASSLSGGGNQPQHF. The CDR3 DNA reads as TGTGCCAGCAGCTTGTCGGGGGGTGGCAATCAGCCCCAGCATTTT.

The chain recombines TRBV7-9 with TRBJ2-2; D gene uncertain. Germline V lookup: CDR1 SEHNR, CDR2 FQNEAQ (reference sequence). V lost 4 bases, J lost 3 bases, and 9 bases lay in between. The CDR3 totals 14 residues. The CDR3 is CASSSTTDTGELFF. The DNA for the CDR3 is TGTGCCAGCAGCTCCACGACCGACACCGGGGAGCTGTTTTTT.

V is TRBV27 and J is TRBJ1-2; D gene unclear. Germline-derived CDR1 and CDR2 are MNHEY and SMNVEV (reference sequence). V was pared by 6 bases and J by 2 bases, with 10 bases between. The length of the CDR3 is 13 residues. The CDR3 region is CASSPARNYGYTF. The CDR3 DNA reads as TGTGCCAGCAGCCCAGCAAGAAACTATGGCTACACCTTC.

J is TRBJ2-5 and V is TRBV13; TRBD2 matches at 13 bases. Germline trimming cut 1 base from V and 6 bases from J; bases unmatched to any gene: 8. Germline-derived CDR1 and CDR2 are PRHDT and FYEKMQ (reference sequence). The CDR3 has 17 residues. CDR3 sequence (DNA): TGTGCCAGCAGCTTAGCACTAGCGGGAGGGCCGGACCAGACCCAGTACTTC. This gives the protein CASSLALAGGPDQTQYF.

This chain connects TRBV2 to TRBJ2-1; 10 bases match TRBD2. The V gene end was trimmed by 3 bases and the J gene end by 3 bases; junction bases not matched to a gene: 2. CDR1 and CDR2 (germline): SNHLY, FYNNEI. The CDR3 is made up of 15 amino acids. Written as DNA, the CDR3 is TGTGCCAGCAGTGAGACTAGCGGGTACTACAATGAGCAGTTCTTC. Residues: CASSETSGYYNEQFF.

This clone was counted only a few times. The chain carries TRBV5-6 and TRBJ2-5; weak D call: TRBD1 (5 bases). Trimming left V 3 bases short and J 1 base short, with 13 bases between. This CDR3 contains 15 residues. Per germline, CDR1 SGHDT and CDR2 YYEEEE. The CDR3 here is CASSWLQGPQETQYF. The CDR3 coding sequence is TGTGCCAGCAGCTGGCTCCAGGGCCCCCAAGAGACCCAGTACTTC.

This clone showed up just a few times. The chain joins TRBV9 to TRBJ2-4; maybe TRBD2 (6 bases). The germline V gene has CDR1 SGDLS and CDR2 YYNGEE. The CDR3 spans 15 residues. V was pared by 3 bases and J by 5 bases, with 15 bases between. For the CDR3, the DNA is TGTGCCAGCAGCGCAAGCGGGTCCCGACAAAACATTCAGTACTTC. Translation gives CASSASGSRQNIQYF.

The rearrangement links TRBV15 to TRBJ1-1; the D is unclear. This CDR3 region has 14 residues. Trimming removed 0 bases at V and 3 bases at J, with 8 bases between. Germline V gene data show CDR1 as LNHNV and CDR2 as YYDKDF (reference sequence). CDR3 sequence reads: CATSRDYADTEAFF. CDR3 bases: TGTGCCACCAGCAGAGATTACGCGGACACTGAAGCTTTCTTT.

A few counts support this clone. The genes are TRBV5-1 and TRBJ2-7; D assignment may be TRBD1 or TRBD2 (5 bases each). Looked up from germline, CDR1 is SGHRS and CDR2 is YFSETQ. CDR3 length: 14 residues. V was clipped by 4 bases and J by 7 bases, with 18 bases between them. The CDR3 here is CASSPVGPTGEQYF. The CDR3 DNA reads as TGCGCCAGCAGCCCCGTGGGGCCCACGGGGGAGCAGTACTTC.

The chain carries TRBV13 and TRBJ2-4, with a tentative D call TRBD2 (6 bases). Germline V gene data show CDR1 as PRHDT and CDR2 as FYEKMQ (reference sequence). The V end lost 4 bases, the J end lost 2 bases, and 15 bases lay between the germline ends. This CDR3 is 16 amino acids long. The CDR3: CASSSFLEGPKNIQYF. As DNA, the CDR3 is TGTGCCAGCAGCTCTTTCCTGGAGGGGCCCAAAAACATTCAGTACTTC.

J is TRBJ1-5 and V is TRBV5-6; TRBD1 aligns across 10 bases. Germline lookup yields CDR1 SGHDT and CDR2 YYEEEE. After removal of 2 bases from V and 3 bases from J, the junction contained 2 bases not matched to a gene. The CDR3 loop spans 15 amino acids. The CDR3 nucleotides read TGTGCCAGCAGCTTCGGGACAGGGGACAATCAGCCCCAGCATTTT. Protein product: CASSFGTGDNQPQHF.